Presented here are 10 T cell receptor beta chains from one specimen sequenced in a study of cytomegalovirus exposure and HLA in healthy donors. The PCR employed 60 Vbeta primers together with 13 Jbeta primers. Repertoires were generated with immunoSEQ multiplex PCR, while TCRdb's copy carries only in-frame clones and drops some. Seen in this sample are approximately 93,000 clones; the ten most common clones hold around 3.4%. Sequencing used PBMCs. The receptors come from a woman younger than 45 in good health and CMV-seronegative.

The gene calls are TRBV5-6 and TRBJ2-2, with 7 bases matching TRBD1. CDR1 is SGHDT and CDR2 is YYEEEE in the germline V gene. This CDR3 contains 17 residues. The V gene end was trimmed by 3 bases and the J gene end by 0 bases; junction bases not matched to a gene: 8. The CDR3 DNA reads as TGTGCCAGCAGCTCCCCTGAGACAGGGACGAACACCGGGGAGCTGTTTTTT. It translates to CASSSPETGTNTGELFF.

CDR3 sequence (DNA): TGTGCCAGCAGTTACGGCCGGGACACTGAAGCTTTCTTT. The encoded protein is CASSYGRDTEAFF. This sequence joins TRBV6-6 and TRBJ1-1; no firm D call. Germline CDR1 and CDR2: MNHNY and SVGAGI (reference sequence). This CDR3 region has 13 residues. With 2 bases removed from V and 3 bases from J, the gap between germline ends came to 7 bases.

This chain links TRBV28 with TRBJ2-1; 9 bases fit TRBD1. J lost 7 bases, V lost 6 bases, and 7 bases had no gene match. CDR1 and CDR2 from the germline V gene are MDHEN and SYDVKM. The CDR3 is 14 residues long. The CDR3 is CASRTGQGWNEQFF. CDR3 sequence (DNA): TGTGCCAGCAGAACAGGACAGGGGTGGAATGAGCAGTTCTTC.

This chain joins TRBV9 and TRBJ2-3; 10 positions match TRBD1. The CDR3 sequence is 12 residues long. The germline gives CDR1 SGDLS, CDR2 YYNGEE. V was pared by 4 bases and J by 9 bases, with 2 bases of the junction left unmatched. The CDR3 loop is CASSTGQGTQYF. In nucleotides, the CDR3 is TGTGCCAGCAGCACGGGACAGGGGACGCAGTATTTT.

CDR3 DNA: TGTGCCAGCAGCTTAGTAAGCGGGGGACAAGAGACCCAGTACTTC. Translated: CASSLVSGGQETQYF. The genes are TRBV7-9 and TRBJ2-5, with TRBD2 matching over 8 bases. In germline, CDR1 is SEHNR, CDR2 FQNEAQ (reference sequence). CDR3 size: 15 residues. J was trimmed by 2 bases and V by 1 base; bases with no gene match: 3.

The CDR3 sequence is CAISESGGRLYEQYF. The CDR3 nucleotides are TGTGCCATCAGTGAGTCGGGAGGACGGCTCTACGAGCAGTACTTC. The V and J genes are TRBV10-3 and TRBJ2-7; possibly TRBD2 for D (6 bases). CDR1 and CDR2 (germline): ENHRY, SYGVKD. V dropped 0 bases and J dropped 3 bases, with 12 bases sitting between them. The CDR3 sequence is 15 residues long.

This clone ranks as medium-sized in terms of frequency. This sequence joins TRBV7-9 and TRBJ2-2; a possible D gene is TRBD1 (5 bases). The CDR3 is 15 residues long. Trimming took 5 bases from V and 3 from J, leaving 13 bases between them. CDR1 is SEHNR and CDR2 is FQNEAQ in the germline V gene (reference sequence). The CDR3 loop is CASSPLAGYTGELFF. The CDR3 bases are TGTGCCAGCAGCCCACTCGCAGGGTACACCGGGGAGCTGTTTTTT.

This chain connects TRBV5-1 to TRBJ2-7; D gene ambiguous. The CDR3 totals 13 residues. The ends were cut back, 0 bases at V and 0 bases at J, with 4 bases in the middle. The germline gives CDR1 SGHRS, CDR2 YFSETQ. Written as DNA, the CDR3 is TGCGCCAGCAGCTTGGACACCTCCTACGAGCAGTACTTC. Amino acid sequence: CASSLDTSYEQYF.

This rearrangement joins TRBV7-3 to TRBJ2-1, with 14 bases lining up with TRBD2. There are 16 residues in the CDR3. Germline lookup yields CDR1 SGHTA and CDR2 FQGTGA. J was trimmed by 6 bases and V by 5 bases; bases with no gene match: 6. CDR3 region: CASSPSGLAGVNEQFF. DNA of the CDR3: TGTGCCAGCAGCCCGTCGGGACTAGCGGGAGTCAATGAGCAGTTCTTC.

V and J are TRBV2 and TRBJ1-1, with TRBD1 identical over 9 bases. Germline-derived CDR1 and CDR2 are SNHLY and FYNNEI. The CDR3 has 15 residues. Trimming cost V 7 bases and J 3 bases; bases outside gene matches: 9. CDR3 in amino acids: CASNNRGQGDTEAFF. The CDR3 DNA sequence: TGTGCCAGCAATAATAGGGGACAGGGAGACACTGAAGCTTTCTTT.